This T cell receptor (beta chain) was found in a study of blood T cells in healthy people across ages. Trimming took 2 bases from V and 7 from J, leaving 8 bases between them. Germline V gene sequence: CDR1 LGHDT, CDR2 YNNKEL (reference sequence). The CDR3 is made up of 12 amino acids. It was with a sample-barcoded 5' primer and a J-beta primer mix that a second PCR of about 6 to 11 cycles was run. The template-switch adaptor was a 5' adaptor with 12 random nucleotides. It tagged each cDNA molecule. Per sample, CDR3-containing paired-end reads numbered at least 2.5 million. From the 5' RACE reads, TCRdb called clonotypes with MiXCR, one entry per CDR3 protein. The table has about 810,000 distinct CDR3 sequences, about 34% seen once; the top ten hold 10% to 15%. This clonotype was counted between two and nine times. As yet, its antigen is unknown. Study outcomes and limitations: Both naive CD4+ cell counts and diversity were greater in long-lived donors than in aged donors. It was not possible, with unsorted PBMCs, to conclusively compare naive and antigen-experienced cells.

The receptor comes from a man younger than 35 in good health. The sequencing sample was made of blood. This chain uses TRBV3-1 with TRBJ1-1; D is unresolved. The CDR3 region is CASSQSGVEAFF. The CDR3 DNA reads TGTGCCAGCAGCCAAAGTGGGGTTGAAGCTTTCTTT.